This T cell receptor beta chain is drawn from a study of HIV-infected patients and healthy controls. TCRdb recomputed calls from the 5' RACE reads with MiXCR, one row per CDR3 protein. This table has fewer than 20,000 distinct CDR3 sequences, roughly a fifth appearing once. In its sample, this clonotype was seen many times. This clonotype originated in a human donor in good health. The sample taken for sequencing was CD8+ T cells from blood.

Written as DNA, the CDR3 is TGTGCCAGCAGCAGGGACAAACCTGAAGCTTTCTTT. This encodes CASSRDKPEAFF. The J gene is TRBJ1-1, the V gene TRBV12-3 or TRBV12-4; the D gene is possibly TRBD1 (6 bases). The CDR3 is made up of 12 amino acids. Trimming pared 6 bases from V and 6 bases from J, leaving 11 bases between.